Here is one TCR beta chain with its context. Antigen: not known. The source of the sample is a study of PD-L1 blockade in urothelial cancer. Here immunoSEQ multiplex PCR was the method, and the copy in TCRdb shows in-frame clones only, minus some. This table holds about 57,000 clones, 70% to 90% found once. The CDR3 runs to 15 residues. CDR1 and CDR2 from the germline V gene are GTSNPN and SVGIG (reference sequence). With 5 bases removed from V and 5 bases from J, the gap between germline ends came to 16 bases. Study findings and constraints: Better progression-free and overall survival followed lower pretreatment blood clonality.

Patients presented with locally advanced or metastatic urothelial carcinoma. V and J are TRBV30 and TRBJ1-6, with D possibly being TRBD1 (5 bases). This sequence originates from a man over 45 with urothelial cancer. Specimen: PBMCs, collected around atezolizumab (anti-PD-L1) treatment. This chain's CDR3 is CAWGLGGINNSPLHF. The CDR3 region has the DNA TGTGCCTGGGGCCTCGGGGGGATTAATAATTCACCCCTCCACTTT.